This T cell receptor beta chain derives from a study of T cell changes during pregnancy in multiple sclerosis. CDR1 SGDLS and CDR2 YYNGEE come from the germline V gene. V lost 2 bases to trimming and J lost 0 bases; unmatched junction nucleotides: 2. The CDR3 length is 16 residues. Data came from immunoSEQ multiplex PCR; TCRdb stores just in-frame clones and leaves some out. Seen here are tens of thousands of clones, 91% observed once, and the top ten hold 0.85% to 0.95%. The receptor's source is a female donor with multiple sclerosis, enrolled in a pregnancy study. Source: peripheral blood, taken before pregnancy. The chain has TRBV9 and TRBJ2-5; 12 bases agree with TRBD2. The CDR3 coding sequence is TGTGCCAGCAGCGTCGGGACTAGCGGGTACCAAGAGACCCAGTACTTC. Amino acids: CASSVGTSGYQETQYF.